This entry is about one T cell receptor beta chain. The antigen is not known. Other DNA sequences of this sample code for an identical CDR3. These data originate in a study of shared clonotypes between healthy human individuals. Study in general: Used for every donor were three CD4 naive, three CD4 memory, two CD8 naive and one CD8 memory plate.

Terminally differentiated effector memory CD45RA+ cells were excluded by CCR7 positive selection of CD45RO-negative cells. Recent acute infections and vaccinations were absent in the healthy HIV-negative adult donors. Generated by immunoSEQ multiplex PCR, the TCRdb table keeps only in-frame clones and is missing some. The data show 2 million to 2.5 million clones, with 90% to 95% seen just once and under 2% held by the top ten. Study-level results: Genetic and exposure-history diversity was limited by the few donors. Among donors, sharing of clonotypes was expected to be affected by sequencing depth.

The specimen sequenced was naive CD8+ T cells from PBMCs. The TCR originated in a man younger than 30 in good health. Some clones in this sample may be carry-over from other donors' samples.

The CDR3 DNA follows: TGTGCCAGCAGCTCGGGGGCGAACACCGGGGAGCTGTTTTTT. Protein product: CASSSGANTGELFF. The J gene is TRBJ2-2, the V gene TRBV5-6; the D gene is possibly TRBD2 (6 bases). The CDR3 is made up of 14 amino acids. V lost 3 bases to trimming and J lost 0 bases, with 6 bases between them. Germline CDR1 SGHDT, CDR2 YYEEEE.